This is a list of T cell receptor beta chains from one sample in a study of T-cell memory formation after mild COVID-19. TCRdb recomputed calls from the 5' RACE reads with MiXCR, one row per CDR3 protein. This table holds roughly 160,000 distinct CDR3 sequences, 10% to 15% found once. Sequencing was done on a sample of PBMCs or a T cell subset sorted from them (not recorded which). These receptors were obtained from a man younger than 35 who had mild COVID-19 (a few samples of this study predate the infection). Cell type and time point are not known. The CDR3 runs from the conserved cysteine through the conserved F or W. Clone size is not always given. Where it is, it says once, few, many or a class for expanded clones.

V gene,clone size,J gene,CDR3 protein
TRBV5-5,few,TRBJ1-1,CASSLWTSSEAFF
TRBV25-1,NA,TRBJ2-3,CASSGTGGSTDTQYF
TRBV7-7,few,TRBJ2-3,CASSRGVGSTDTQYF
TRBV4-2,few,TRBJ2-5,CASSQVGGGQETQYF
TRBV4-1,few,TRBJ1-2,CASSQRGTYGYTF
TRBV7-3,NA,TRBJ2-2,CASSLNMNTGELFF
TRBV27,once,TRBJ1-1,CASSKWGTEAFF
TRBV20-1,NA,TRBJ2-2,CSATSGTGVGELFF
TRBV28,few,TRBJ2-5,CASSFRSETQYF
TRBV6-5,NA,TRBJ1-6,CASSPRTGAVGSPLHF
TRBV18,few,TRBJ1-6,CASSEGTGGLSPLHF
TRBV4-1,few,TRBJ1-4,CASSQREDEKLFF
TRBV7-2,NA,TRBJ1-6,CASSLGRDRDSPLHF
TRBV6-5,NA,TRBJ2-1,CASSYVGSYNEQFF
TRBV9,NA,TRBJ2-2,CASSVRGESGELFF
TRBV4-2,NA,TRBJ2-5,CASSQEGGQGRQYF
TRBV7-3,few,TRBJ2-2,CASSLGPANTGELFF
TRBV30,few,TRBJ1-2,CAWSDGSGGYTF
TRBV12-3/TRBV12-4,NA,TRBJ1-2,CASRRAGYGYTF
TRBV9,many,TRBJ2-3,CASSVSGASTDTQYF
TRBV6-2/TRBV6-3,few,TRBJ1-1,CASSSYWGVRANTEAFF
TRBV11-2,few,TRBJ2-2,CASIEMGTITGELFF
TRBV6-2/TRBV6-3,few,TRBJ2-3,CASSSYSGGFTDTQYF
TRBV7-3,NA,TRBJ2-2,CASSPGYNTGELFF
TRBV20-1,few,TRBJ1-1,CSAPREGQMNTEAFF
TRBV9,NA,TRBJ2-7,CASNPGQGAYEQYF
TRBV25-1,few,TRBJ2-3,CASSEQGATDTQYF
TRBV7-6,NA,TRBJ2-7,CASSPLLTSGGSYEQYF
TRBV30,few,TRBJ2-3,CAWSPLSTGDTQYF
TRBV18,few,TRBJ2-5,CASSPPNGGSEGTQYF
TRBV6-6,NA,TRBJ1-2,CASSREDGDNYGYTF
TRBV20-1,few,TRBJ1-5,CSAREGSGNQPQHF